This T cell receptor (beta chain) was recorded in a study of graft-versus-host responses after intestinal transplantation. Profiling relied on immunoSEQ multiplex PCR, and the TCRdb table lists in-frame clones only, not all of them. The sample consists of around 25,000 clones, about 40% of them appearing once. Per germline, CDR1 ENHRY and CDR2 SYGVKD. Deletions cut 3 bases from V and 1 base from J, with 7 bases between. The CDR3 extends over 15 amino acids. The J gene is TRBJ1-6, the V gene TRBV10-3, with D possibly TRBD1 on 6 matching bases. This sequence was found in a human patient who received an intestinal transplant. Specimen: alloreactive CD4+ T cells from a mixed lymphocyte reaction culture, collected before intestinal transplant. The sample's subset: CFSE-low proliferating T cells sorted from roughly six-day pre-transplant mixed lymphocyte reaction (GvH or HvG direction). The CDR3 here is CAISDGQSYNSPLHF. The CDR3 nucleotides read TGTGCCATCAGTGATGGACAGTCCTATAATTCACCCCTCCACTTT.